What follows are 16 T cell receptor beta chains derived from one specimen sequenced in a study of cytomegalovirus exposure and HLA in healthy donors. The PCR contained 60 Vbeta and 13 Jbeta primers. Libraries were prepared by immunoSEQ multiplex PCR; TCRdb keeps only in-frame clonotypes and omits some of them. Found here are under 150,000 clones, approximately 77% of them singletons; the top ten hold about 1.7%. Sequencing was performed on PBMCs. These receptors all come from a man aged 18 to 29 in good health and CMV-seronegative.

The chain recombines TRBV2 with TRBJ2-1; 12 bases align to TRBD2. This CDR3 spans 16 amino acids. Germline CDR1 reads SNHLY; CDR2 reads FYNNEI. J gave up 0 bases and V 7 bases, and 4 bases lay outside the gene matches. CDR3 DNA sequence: TGTGCCAGCATACTAGCGGGGGGTAGCTCCTACAATGAGCAGTTCTTC. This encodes CASILAGGSSYNEQFF.

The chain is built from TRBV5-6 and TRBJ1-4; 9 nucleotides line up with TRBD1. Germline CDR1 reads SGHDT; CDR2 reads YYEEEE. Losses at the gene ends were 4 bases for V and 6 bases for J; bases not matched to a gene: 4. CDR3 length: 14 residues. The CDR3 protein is CASSPRDRDEKLFF. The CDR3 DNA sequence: TGTGCCAGCAGCCCCCGGGACAGGGATGAAAAACTGTTTTTT.

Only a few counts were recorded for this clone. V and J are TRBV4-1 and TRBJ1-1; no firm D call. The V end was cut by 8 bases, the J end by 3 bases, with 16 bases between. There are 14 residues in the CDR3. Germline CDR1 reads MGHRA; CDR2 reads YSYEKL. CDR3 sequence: CASRGILKDTEAFF. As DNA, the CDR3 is TGCGCCAGCCGAGGCATCCTAAAGGACACTGAAGCTTTCTTT.

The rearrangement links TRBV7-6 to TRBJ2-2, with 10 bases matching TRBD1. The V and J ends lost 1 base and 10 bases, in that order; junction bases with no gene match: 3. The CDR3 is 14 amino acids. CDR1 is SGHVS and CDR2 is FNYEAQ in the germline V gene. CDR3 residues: CASSLGQGALELFF. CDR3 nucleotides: TGTGCCAGCAGCTTAGGACAGGGGGCATTGGAGCTGTTTTTT. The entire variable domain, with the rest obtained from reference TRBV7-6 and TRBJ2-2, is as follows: GAGVSQSPRYKVTKRGQDVALRCDPISGHVSLYWYRQALGQGPEFLTYFNYEAQQDKSGLPNDRFSAERPEGSISTLTIQRTEQRDSAMYRCASSLGQGALELFFGEGSRLTVL.

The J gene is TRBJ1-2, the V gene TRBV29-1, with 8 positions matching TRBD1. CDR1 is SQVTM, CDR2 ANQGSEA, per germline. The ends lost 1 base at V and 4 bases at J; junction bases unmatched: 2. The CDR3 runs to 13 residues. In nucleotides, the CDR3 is TGCAGCGTTGAAGGGACAGGGCCCTATGGCTACACCTTC. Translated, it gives CSVEGTGPYGYTF.

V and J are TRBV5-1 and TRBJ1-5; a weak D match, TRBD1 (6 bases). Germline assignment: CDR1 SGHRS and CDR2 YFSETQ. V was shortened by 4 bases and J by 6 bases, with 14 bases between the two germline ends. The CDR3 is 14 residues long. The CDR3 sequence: CASSLPGVGQPQHF. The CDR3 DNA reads TGCGCCAGCAGCCTACCAGGGGTAGGTCAGCCCCAGCATTTT.

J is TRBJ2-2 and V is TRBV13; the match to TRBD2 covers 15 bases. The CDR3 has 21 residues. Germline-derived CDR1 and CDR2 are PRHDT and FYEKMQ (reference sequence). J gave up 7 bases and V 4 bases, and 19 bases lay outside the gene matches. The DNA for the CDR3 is TGTGCCAGCAGCTCGCGGACTAGCGGGGGGGCGGGCCACTATCGGGGCGGGGAGCTGTTTTTT. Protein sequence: CASSSRTSGGAGHYRGGELFF.

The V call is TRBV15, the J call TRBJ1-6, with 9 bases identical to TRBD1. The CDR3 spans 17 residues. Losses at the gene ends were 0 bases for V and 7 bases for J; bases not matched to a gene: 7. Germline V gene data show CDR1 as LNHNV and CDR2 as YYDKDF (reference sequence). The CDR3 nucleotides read TGTGCCACCAGCAGAGAGCCGGGGACAGGGAACAATTCACCCCTCCACTTT. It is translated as CATSREPGTGNNSPLHF.

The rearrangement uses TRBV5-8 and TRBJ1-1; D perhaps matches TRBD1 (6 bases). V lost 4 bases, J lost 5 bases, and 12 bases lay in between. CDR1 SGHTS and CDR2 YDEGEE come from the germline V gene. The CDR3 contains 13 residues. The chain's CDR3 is CASSRRGGTEAFF. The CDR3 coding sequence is TGTGCCAGCAGCCGTAGGGGGGGAACTGAAGCTTTCTTT.

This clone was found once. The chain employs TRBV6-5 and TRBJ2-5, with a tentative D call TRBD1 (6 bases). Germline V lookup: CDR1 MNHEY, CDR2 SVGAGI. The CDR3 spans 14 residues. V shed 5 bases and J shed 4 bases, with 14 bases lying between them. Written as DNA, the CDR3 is TGTGCCAGCAGTGCAAACAGGGTGGCAGAGACCCAGTACTTC. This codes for CASSANRVAETQYF.

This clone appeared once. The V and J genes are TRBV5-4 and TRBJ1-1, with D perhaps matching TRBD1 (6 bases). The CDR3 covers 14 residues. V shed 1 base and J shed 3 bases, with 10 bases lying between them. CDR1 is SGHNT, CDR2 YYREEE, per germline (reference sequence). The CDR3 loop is CASSLRGGDTEAFF. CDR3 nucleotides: TGTGCCAGCAGCTTGAGAGGGGGGGACACTGAAGCTTTCTTT.

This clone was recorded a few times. The CDR3 sequence: CASSPSDWDGYTF. In DNA, the CDR3 is TGTGCCAGCAGCCCCAGTGACTGGGATGGCTACACCTTC. The chain couples TRBV6-5 to TRBJ1-2; D not resolved. Trimming took off 6 bases at V and 6 bases at J, with 14 bases between the two ends. Germline V gene sequence: CDR1 MNHEY, CDR2 SVGAGI. The CDR3 is 13 residues long.

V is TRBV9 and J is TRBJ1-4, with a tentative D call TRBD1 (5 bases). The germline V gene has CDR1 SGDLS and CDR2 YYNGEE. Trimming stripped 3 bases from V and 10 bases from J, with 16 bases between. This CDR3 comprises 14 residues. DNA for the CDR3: TGTGCCAGCAGCGCGCAGCTTACAGGAGTAAAACTGTTTTTT. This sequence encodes CASSAQLTGVKLFF. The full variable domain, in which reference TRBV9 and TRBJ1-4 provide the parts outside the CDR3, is DSGVTQTPKHLITATGQRVTLRCSPRSGDLSVYWYQQSLDQGLQFLIQYYNGEERAKGNILERFSAQQFPDLHSELNLSSLELGDSALYFCASSAQLTGVKLFFGSGTQLSVL.

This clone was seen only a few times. For the CDR3, the DNA is TGTGCCACAAGCTCTGACAGGGGGCTAGGAGAGCAGTACTTC. Its translation: CATSSDRGLGEQYF. The chain joins TRBV10-3 to TRBJ2-7; 10 bases are a match to TRBD1. Germline-derived CDR1 and CDR2 are ENHRY and SYGVKD. The trim removed 10 bases at V and 7 bases at J, leaving 13 bases unmatched. CDR3 length: 14 residues.

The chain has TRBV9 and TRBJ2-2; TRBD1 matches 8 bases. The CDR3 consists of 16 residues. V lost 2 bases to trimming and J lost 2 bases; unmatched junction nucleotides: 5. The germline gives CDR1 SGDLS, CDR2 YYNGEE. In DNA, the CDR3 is TGTGCCAGCAGCGTTGGCCAGGGGGCAAACACCGGGGAGCTGTTTTTT. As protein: CASSVGQGANTGELFF. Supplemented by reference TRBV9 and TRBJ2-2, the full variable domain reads DSGVTQTPKHLITATGQRVTLRCSPRSGDLSVYWYQQSLDQGLQFLIQYYNGEERAKGNILERFSAQQFPDLHSELNLSSLELGDSALYFCASSVGQGANTGELFFGEGSRLTVL.

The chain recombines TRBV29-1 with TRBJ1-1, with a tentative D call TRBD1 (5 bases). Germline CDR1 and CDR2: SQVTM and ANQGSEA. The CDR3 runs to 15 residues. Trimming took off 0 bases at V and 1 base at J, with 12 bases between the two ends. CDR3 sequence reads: CSVEDAGVKNTEAFF. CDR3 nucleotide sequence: TGCAGCGTTGAAGACGCGGGGGTTAAGAACACTGAAGCTTTCTTT.